A selection of T cell receptor beta chains follows, all from one sample in a study of T cell responses to AZD1222 COVID-19 vaccine. TCRdb keeps only in-frame clones here, not all; method: immunoSEQ multiplex PCR. The sample has roughly 42,000 clones; 88% are singletons. Sequenced here: peripheral blood, sampled 28 days after the second dose of the MenACWY control vaccine. Source of these receptors: an adult who received the MenACWY meningococcal vaccine as a control. Both conserved end residues are part of each CDR3. D genes are given only for firm matches.

d_gene: .
j_gene: TRBJ1-3
v_gene: TRBV5-8
CDR3aa: CASSFPRPGNTIYF

d_gene: .
j_gene: TRBJ1-3
v_gene: TRBV9
CDR3aa: CASSPMGTDTIYF

d_gene: .
j_gene: TRBJ2-3
v_gene: TRBV27
CDR3aa: CASSPRRSTDTQYF

d_gene: TRBD2
j_gene: TRBJ2-7
v_gene: TRBV3-1/TRBV3-2
CDR3aa: CASSQTGTNYYEQYF

d_gene: .
j_gene: TRBJ2-6
v_gene: TRBV2
CDR3aa: CASSGRNSGANVLTF

d_gene: TRBD2
j_gene: TRBJ2-7
v_gene: TRBV6-5
CDR3aa: CASSGTSYEQYF

d_gene: TRBD2
j_gene: TRBJ2-1
v_gene: TRBV28
CDR3aa: CASSRTSGRRNEQFF

d_gene: .
j_gene: TRBJ2-7
v_gene: TRBV2
CDR3aa: CASSVTPSEVGQYF

d_gene: .
j_gene: TRBJ1-1
v_gene: TRBV19
CDR3aa: CASKGPSSPEAFF

d_gene: TRBD1
j_gene: TRBJ1-2
v_gene: TRBV28
CDR3aa: CASSKNRDRNYGYTF

d_gene: .
j_gene: TRBJ2-7
v_gene: TRBV27
CDR3aa: CASSLAGTGVHEQYF

d_gene: TRBD1
j_gene: TRBJ2-7
v_gene: TRBV29-1
CDR3aa: CSVVGRGIDEQYF

d_gene: .
j_gene: TRBJ2-7
v_gene: TRBV29-1
CDR3aa: CSVEVFGYEQYF

d_gene: .
j_gene: TRBJ2-1
v_gene: TRBV11-3
CDR3aa: CASSLSRNNEQFF

d_gene: TRBD2
j_gene: TRBJ2-3
v_gene: TRBV4-1
CDR3aa: CASSQDRAPGLGVTDTQYF

d_gene: TRBD1
j_gene: TRBJ1-2
v_gene: TRBV6-5
CDR3aa: CASRSRGVNYGYTF

d_gene: .
j_gene: TRBJ2-5
v_gene: TRBV4-1
CDR3aa: CASSQEGTVSRGFTETQYF

d_gene: TRBD2
j_gene: TRBJ2-5
v_gene: TRBV4-1
CDR3aa: CASSHPTSKHGETQYF

d_gene: .
j_gene: TRBJ2-7
v_gene: TRBV27
CDR3aa: CASSTGSIYEQYF

d_gene: .
j_gene: TRBJ1-2
v_gene: TRBV2
CDR3aa: CASSDTGLYGYTF

d_gene: TRBD2
j_gene: TRBJ2-1
v_gene: TRBV3-1/TRBV3-2
CDR3aa: CASSNPGLVANEQFF

d_gene: .
j_gene: TRBJ2-1
v_gene: TRBV2
CDR3aa: CASSEGLEGEQFF

d_gene: TRBD2
j_gene: TRBJ2-7
v_gene: TRBV7-8
CDR3aa: CASSAGTSGYEQYF

d_gene: .
j_gene: TRBJ2-3
v_gene: TRBV5-1
CDR3aa: CASKAAGTDTQYF

d_gene: TRBD2
j_gene: TRBJ2-1
v_gene: TRBV19
CDR3aa: CASSLASGASYNEQFF

d_gene: .
j_gene: TRBJ2-7
v_gene: TRBV29-1
CDR3aa: CSVEDHGQEQYF

d_gene: .
j_gene: TRBJ1-1
v_gene: TRBV9
CDR3aa: CASSVAEVRDTNTEAFF

d_gene: TRBD2
j_gene: TRBJ2-7
v_gene: TRBV27
CDR3aa: CASSQSPGTRAYEQYF

d_gene: .
j_gene: TRBJ2-6
v_gene: TRBV19
CDR3aa: CASSNRQAGSGANVLTF

d_gene: TRBD1
j_gene: TRBJ1-2
v_gene: TRBV5-1
CDR3aa: CASSRGQGGNYGYTF

d_gene: .
j_gene: TRBJ1-1
v_gene: TRBV28
CDR3aa: CASSPRQNSNTEAFF

d_gene: TRBD1
j_gene: TRBJ2-4
v_gene: TRBV6-1
CDR3aa: CASSDDRVKNIQYF

d_gene: .
j_gene: TRBJ2-3
v_gene: TRBV18
CDR3aa: CASQSGSRTDTQYF

d_gene: TRBD1
j_gene: TRBJ1-4
v_gene: TRBV28
CDR3aa: CASSSPGQGLTNEKLFF

d_gene: TRBD1
j_gene: TRBJ1-2
v_gene: TRBV6-5
CDR3aa: CASSRPGTGGYGYTF

d_gene: TRBD1
j_gene: TRBJ2-7
v_gene: TRBV6-5
CDR3aa: CASSYSGQGASEQYF

d_gene: .
j_gene: TRBJ1-5
v_gene: TRBV2
CDR3aa: CASTGGASNQPQHF

d_gene: .
j_gene: TRBJ2-6
v_gene: TRBV6-5
CDR3aa: CASSPRGSGANVLTF

d_gene: .
j_gene: TRBJ2-1
v_gene: TRBV2
CDR3aa: CASSVWIRQFF

d_gene: TRBD1
j_gene: TRBJ1-2
v_gene: TRBV19
CDR3aa: CASSTPGQGNYGYTF

d_gene: .
j_gene: TRBJ2-5
v_gene: TRBV4-1
CDR3aa: CASSQDARGVQETQYF

d_gene: .
j_gene: TRBJ2-4
v_gene: TRBV5-4
CDR3aa: CASSLSGATAKNIQYF

d_gene: TRBD2
j_gene: TRBJ2-5
v_gene: TRBV4-2
CDR3aa: CASSQGLAGLAETQYF

d_gene: TRBD2
j_gene: TRBJ2-3
v_gene: TRBV28
CDR3aa: CASSLLAGTSGRYTDTQYF

d_gene: TRBD2
j_gene: TRBJ2-1
v_gene: TRBV10-2
CDR3aa: CASSDKREGYNEQFF

d_gene: .
j_gene: TRBJ1-1
v_gene: TRBV5-6
CDR3aa: CASSLYRSGTEAFF

d_gene: TRBD1
j_gene: TRBJ2-5
v_gene: TRBV24-1
CDR3aa: CATSDPGQGRETQYF

d_gene: .
j_gene: TRBJ1-1
v_gene: TRBV6-2/TRBV6-3
CDR3aa: CASSYVQYTEAFF

d_gene: .
j_gene: TRBJ1-5
v_gene: TRBV30
CDR3aa: CAWSVGRDQPQHF

d_gene: .
j_gene: TRBJ1-1
v_gene: TRBV28
CDR3aa: CASPGPGRRTEAFF

d_gene: .
j_gene: TRBJ2-1
v_gene: TRBV21-1
CDR3aa: CASSTPERLRISYNEQFF

d_gene: .
j_gene: TRBJ1-4
v_gene: TRBV7-8
CDR3aa: CASSLATEALFF

d_gene: .
j_gene: TRBJ1-2
v_gene: TRBV7-9
CDR3aa: CASGAGRRNYGYTF

d_gene: .
j_gene: TRBJ2-7
v_gene: TRBV27
CDR3aa: CASSFRGGSHEQYF